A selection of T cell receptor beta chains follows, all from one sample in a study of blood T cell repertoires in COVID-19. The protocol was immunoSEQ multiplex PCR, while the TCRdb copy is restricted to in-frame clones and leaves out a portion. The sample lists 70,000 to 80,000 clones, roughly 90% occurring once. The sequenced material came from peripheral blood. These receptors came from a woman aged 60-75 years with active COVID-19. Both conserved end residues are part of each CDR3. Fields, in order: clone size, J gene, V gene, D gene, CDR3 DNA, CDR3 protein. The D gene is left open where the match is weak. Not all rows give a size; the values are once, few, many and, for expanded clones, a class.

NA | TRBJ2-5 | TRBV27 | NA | TGTGCCAGCAGTTTCCTAGCACAAGAGACCCAGTACTTC | CASSFLAQETQYF
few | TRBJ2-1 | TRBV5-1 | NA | TGCGCCAGCAGCCAGAATGTGGGGCCTACCAATGAGCAGTTCTTC | CASSQNVGPTNEQFF
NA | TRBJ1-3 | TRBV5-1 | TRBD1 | TGCGCCAGCAGCTTGACAGGACAGGCTTTTCGGCTTGGTTCTGGAAACACCATATATTTT | CASSLTGQAFRLGSGNTIYF
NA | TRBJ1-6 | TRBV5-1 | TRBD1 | TGCGCCAGCAGCTTGGACGGGACAGGGCTGAGTTCACCCCTCCACTTT | CASSLDGTGLSSPLHF
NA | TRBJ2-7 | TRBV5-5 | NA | TGTGCCAGCAGCTTGCCGGGGATGAATTACGAGCAGTACTTC | CASSLPGMNYEQYF
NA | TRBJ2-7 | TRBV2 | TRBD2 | TGTGCCAGCAGTGAAGAGGCTAGCGGGAGTCCGACCTACGAGCAGTACTTC | CASSEEASGSPTYEQYF
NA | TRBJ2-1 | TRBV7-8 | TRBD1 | TGTGCCAGCAGCCCTCGACAGGGGGCGCGTAATGAGCAGTTCTTC | CASSPRQGARNEQFF
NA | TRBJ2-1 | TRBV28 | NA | TGTGCCAGCAGTTTATATCCCCCAGGCTACAATGAGCAGTTCTTC | CASSLYPPGYNEQFF
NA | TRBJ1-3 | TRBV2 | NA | TGTGCCAGCAGTTCAGAGGCCCTCCCCGAAATAAGAGGGGGAAACACCATATATTTT | CASSSEALPEIRGGNTIYF
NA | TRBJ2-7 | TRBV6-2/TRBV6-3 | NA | TGTGCCAGCAGTTCAAGGACATCCCGCTCCTACGAGCAGTACTTC | CASSSRTSRSYEQYF
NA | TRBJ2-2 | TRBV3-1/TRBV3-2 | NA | TGTGCCAGCAGCCAATCACGTACGGTACCCGGGGAGCTGTTTTTT | CASSQSRTVPGELFF
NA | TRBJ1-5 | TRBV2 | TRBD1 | TGTGCCAGCAGAGGGACAGGGGGCTACAATCAGCCCCAGCATTTT | CASRGTGGYNQPQHF
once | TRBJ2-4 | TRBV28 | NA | TGTGCCAGCAGAGAGACAGGTAGCGAGATTCAGTACTTC | CASRETGSEIQYF
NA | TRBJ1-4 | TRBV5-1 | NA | TGCGCCAGCAGCTGGGCCTCGAATGAAAAACTGTTTTTT | CASSWASNEKLFF
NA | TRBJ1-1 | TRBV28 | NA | TGTGCCAGCAGTTTCCTGAGCACTGAAGCTTTCTTT | CASSFLSTEAFF
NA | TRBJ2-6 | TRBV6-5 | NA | TGTGCCAGCAACCGCCAGGCCTCTGGGGCCAACGTCCTGACTTTC | CASNRQASGANVLTF
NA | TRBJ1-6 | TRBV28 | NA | TGTGCCAGCAGTCCGACGACTGGGTATAATTCACCCCTCCACTTT | CASSPTTGYNSPLHF
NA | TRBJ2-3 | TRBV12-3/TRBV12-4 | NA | TGTGCCAGCAGTTCCCCTAACCAAGATACGCAGTATTTT | CASSSPNQDTQYF
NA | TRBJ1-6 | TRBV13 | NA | TGTGCCAGCAGCTTATCTGCAGGGCAATTTTCACCCCTCCACTTT | CASSLSAGQFSPLHF
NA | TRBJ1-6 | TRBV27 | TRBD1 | TGTGCCAGCAGTTTAACCGGGACAGGGGGACATTCACCCCTCCACTTT | CASSLTGTGGHSPLHF
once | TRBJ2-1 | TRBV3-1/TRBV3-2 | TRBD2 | TGTGCCAGCAGCCAAGGCCCGGGACTAGTTTATGAGCAGTTCTTC | CASSQGPGLVYEQFF
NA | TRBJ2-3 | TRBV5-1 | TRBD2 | TGCGCCAGCAGCTTGGGGACTAGTACAGATACGCAGTATTTT | CASSLGTSTDTQYF
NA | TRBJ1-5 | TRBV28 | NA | TGTGCCAGCAGTCCCGGGGGGATTAATCAGCCCCAGCATTTT | CASSPGGINQPQHF
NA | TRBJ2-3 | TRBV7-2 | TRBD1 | TGTGCCAGCAGCTTAGCCCAGGGGGCGAGCACAGATACGCAGTATTTT | CASSLAQGASTDTQYF
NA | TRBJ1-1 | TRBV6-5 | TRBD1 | TGTGCCAGCAGACCCCGGGACACCACAGGGGGAGAAGCTTTCTTT | CASRPRDTTGGEAFF
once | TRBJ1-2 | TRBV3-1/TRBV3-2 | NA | TGTGCCAGCAGCCAATTGCAGGGAAACTATGGCTACACCTTC | CASSQLQGNYGYTF
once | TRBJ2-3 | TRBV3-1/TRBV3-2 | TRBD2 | TGTGCCAGCAGCCATGGGACTAAGAGCCGGGGGCAGTATTTT | CASSHGTKSRGQYF
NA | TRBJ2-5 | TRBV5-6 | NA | TGTGCCAGCAGTTTTTCAGGGAGGGAGACCCAGTACTTC | CASSFSGRETQYF
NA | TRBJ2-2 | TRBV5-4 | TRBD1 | TGTGCCAGCAGCTTAGGAATAGGGGGCACGAACACCGGGGAGCTGTTTTTT | CASSLGIGGTNTGELFF
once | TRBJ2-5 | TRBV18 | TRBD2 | TGTGCCAGCTCACCGACTAGCGGGAGCCGTCAACAAGAGACCCAGTACTTC | CASSPTSGSRQQETQYF
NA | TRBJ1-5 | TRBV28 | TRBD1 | TGTGCCAGCGACAGGGGTGGGAGCAATCAGCCCCAGCATTTT | CASDRGGSNQPQHF
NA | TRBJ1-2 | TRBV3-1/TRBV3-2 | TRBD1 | TGTGCCAGCAGCCAGACAGGGCCCGGCTACACCTTC | CASSQTGPGYTF
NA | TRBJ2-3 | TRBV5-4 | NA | TGTGCCAGCAGCTTGGGCAAGGGAGGACCAGATACGCAGTATTTT | CASSLGKGGPDTQYF
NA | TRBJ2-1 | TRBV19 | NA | TGTGCCAGCCACGAGACGGGTCTCTCCAATGAGCAGTTCTTC | CASHETGLSNEQFF
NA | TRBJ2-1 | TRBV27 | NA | TGTGCCAGCAGTTTAAGGGGAAGGGGGAACGGGTACAATGAGCAGTTCTTC | CASSLRGRGNGYNEQFF
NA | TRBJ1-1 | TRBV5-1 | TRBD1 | TGCGCCAGCAGCTACCGGGACAGGGTTACTGAAGCTTTCTTT | CASSYRDRVTEAFF
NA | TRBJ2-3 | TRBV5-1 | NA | TGCGCCAGCAGCTTGGGGCAGGGTGGCGATACGCAGTATTTT | CASSLGQGGDTQYF
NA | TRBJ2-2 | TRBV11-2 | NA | TGTGCCAGCACCAAGGGGCTGAGGAACACCGGGGAGCTGTTTTTT | CASTKGLRNTGELFF
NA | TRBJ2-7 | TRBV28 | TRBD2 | TGTGCCAGCAGTCCAAATCAACTAGCGGGTCGTGGGTACGAGCAGTACTTC | CASSPNQLAGRGYEQYF
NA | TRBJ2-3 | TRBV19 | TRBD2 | TGTGCCAGTAGTACTAGCGGGGGCACAGATACGCAGTATTTT | CASSTSGGTDTQYF
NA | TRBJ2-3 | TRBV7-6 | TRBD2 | TGTGCCAGCAGCTCCCGCTTAGCGGGAGGGAGCACAGATACGCAGTATTTT | CASSSRLAGGSTDTQYF
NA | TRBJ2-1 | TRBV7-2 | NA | TGTGCCAGCAGCCTCGGTGGGCCATACAATGAGCAGTTCTTC | CASSLGGPYNEQFF
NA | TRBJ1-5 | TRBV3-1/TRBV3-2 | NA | TGTGCCAGCAGCCAAGTCCTGAATCAGCCCCAGCATTTT | CASSQVLNQPQHF
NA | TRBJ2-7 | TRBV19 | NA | TGTGCCAGTAGTATAGATCTCGGACTGCGATACGAGCAGTACTTC | CASSIDLGLRYEQYF
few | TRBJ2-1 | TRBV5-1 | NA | TGCGCCAGCAGCTTGCCCGGGAGTGGGAATGAGCAGTTCTTC | CASSLPGSGNEQFF
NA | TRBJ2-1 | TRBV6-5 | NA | TGTGCCAGCAGGGCTACTAGGTACAATGAGCAGTTCTTC | CASRATRYNEQFF
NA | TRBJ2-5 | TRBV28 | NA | TGTGCCAGCAGCCACAACAAAGAGACCCAGTACTTC | CASSHNKETQYF
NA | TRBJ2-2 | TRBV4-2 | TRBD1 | TGTGCCAGCAGCCCATTTCTTGACAGGGCGAACACCGGGGAGCTGTTTTTT | CASSPFLDRANTGELFF
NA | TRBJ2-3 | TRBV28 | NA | TGTGCCAGCAGCCCAACTAGAGGGGGGGGCACAGATACGCAGTATTTT | CASSPTRGGGTDTQYF
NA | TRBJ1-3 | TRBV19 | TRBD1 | TGTGCCACGCGACGAACGACAGGGGCTGGAAACACCATATATTTT | CATRRTTGAGNTIYF
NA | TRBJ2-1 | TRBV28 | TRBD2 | TGTGCCAGCAGGAAAGGACTAGCGGGAGTGAGAAATGAGCAGTTCTTC | CASRKGLAGVRNEQFF
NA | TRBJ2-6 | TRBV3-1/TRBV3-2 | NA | TGTGCCAGCAGACTCTCAAGTCCTGGGGCCAACGTCCTGACTTTC | CASRLSSPGANVLTF
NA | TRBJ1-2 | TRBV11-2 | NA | TGTGCCAGCAGCTTGGAGGGACATGGCTACACCTTC | CASSLEGHGYTF
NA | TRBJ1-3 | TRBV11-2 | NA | TGTGCCAGCAGCTTAGAGGGCAGGGCTGGAAACACCATATATTTT | CASSLEGRAGNTIYF
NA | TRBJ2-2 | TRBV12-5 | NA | TGTGCTAGTGGTTTGAACGGCGGGGAGCTGTTTTTT | CASGLNGGELFF
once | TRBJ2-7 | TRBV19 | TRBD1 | TGTGCCAGTAGTAAAATTTGGGCAGGGGGCTACGAGCAGTACTTC | CASSKIWAGGYEQYF
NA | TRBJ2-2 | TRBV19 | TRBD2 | TGTGCCAGTAGAGCACTAGCGAAGGCGAACACCGGGGAGCTGTTTTTT | CASRALAKANTGELFF
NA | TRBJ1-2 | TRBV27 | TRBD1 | TGTGCCAGCAGTTCCCACAGGGGATCGGGCGGCTACACCTTC | CASSSHRGSGGYTF
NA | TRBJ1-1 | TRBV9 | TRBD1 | TGTGCCAGCAGCGGACAGGGACGAATGAACACTGAAGCTTTCTTT | CASSGQGRMNTEAFF